The sequence of this T cell receptor beta chain was determined in a study of shared clonotypes between healthy human individuals. Comment on this clone: A much larger clone lies one base from this, so it may be a read error.

The CDR3 runs to 14 residues. V lost 5 bases and J 1 base, leaving 11 bases between the germline ends. Germline loops: CDR1 SGHTA, CDR2 FQGNSA. Produced via immunoSEQ multiplex PCR; TCRdb's table is partial and in-frame only. The sample records approximately 1,000,000 clones, roughly 77% being singletons. The TCR comes from a man between 18 and 29 years old in good health. Some clones in this sample may be carry-over from other donors' samples. The sample was memory CD4+ T cells from PBMCs. As to subset: CD45RA-negative fraction. The chain employs TRBV7-2 and TRBJ2-5; weak D call: TRBD1 (6 bases). CDR3 nucleotides: TGTGCCAGCAGCCCCGGACAGTTCCAAGAGACCCAGTACTTC. Residues: CASSPGQFQETQYF.